Listed below are T cell receptor beta chains from one sample, sequenced in a study of CXCR3-negative and CXCR3-positive naive CD8 T cells. TCRdb processed the 5' RACE reads again and assigns one entry to each CDR3 protein, with no DNA. This sample contains approximately 65,000 distinct CDR3 sequences. Source material: naive CXCR3+ CD8+ T cells from blood. The receptors originated from a human donor in good health. Some clones in this sample may be carry-over from other donors' samples. Both conserved end residues are part of each CDR3.

cdr3_aa	v_call	j_call
CASSSPAISGDEQYF	TRBV7-6	TRBJ2-7
CASSPAYRENYEQYF	TRBV7-9	TRBJ2-7
CSDRELNYNEQFF	TRBV29-1	TRBJ2-1
CASALAGAYSYEQYF	TRBV7-6	TRBJ2-7
CASTTGTASPYEQYF	TRBV7-9	TRBJ2-7
CASNSPGGDSTDTQYF	TRBV12-3/TRBV12-4	TRBJ2-3
CAIRGTVDTYEQYF	TRBV10-3	TRBJ2-7
CASSLRWDRDETQYF	TRBV7-9	TRBJ2-5
CRARDLGGGNSPLHF	TRBV20-1	TRBJ1-6
CASSPGQVLNYGYTF	TRBV6-6	TRBJ1-2
CASSGLAGDLVIQYF	TRBV7-9	TRBJ2-4
CSVGSVRLNTEAFF	TRBV29-1	TRBJ1-1
CASSQMTGDGTEAFF	TRBV4-3	TRBJ1-1
CASSLAVDSQETQYF	TRBV7-9	TRBJ2-5
CASTEGEGQETQYF	TRBV11-2	TRBJ2-5
CASSFTIGRGTEAFF	TRBV7-6	TRBJ1-1
CASQTGNTDTQYF	TRBV7-8	TRBJ2-3
CASSAGARGVDYGYTF	TRBV25-1	TRBJ1-2
CASSEEGPGTFMEETQYF	TRBV6-1	TRBJ2-5
CASSLGRGYNSPLHF	TRBV5-1	TRBJ1-6
CASSLLGQGYNEQFF	TRBV7-3	TRBJ2-1
CASSLMGNQPQHF	TRBV12-3/TRBV12-4	TRBJ1-5
CASSVGRFLDEQFF	TRBV9	TRBJ2-1
CASRMGWDREQFF	TRBV11-2	TRBJ2-1
CASSLPRGLFNEQFF	TRBV12-3/TRBV12-4	TRBJ2-1
CSVEEGGVGVAGELFF	TRBV29-1	TRBJ2-2
CSARDFNGDAYEQYF	TRBV20-1	TRBJ2-7
CSVREHYEQYF	TRBV29-1	TRBJ2-7
CASHSGSYNEQFF	TRBV6-5	TRBJ2-1
CASSLQDVGEAFF	TRBV27	TRBJ1-1
CASSHNEEEDSSYEQYF	TRBV23-1	TRBJ2-7
CSVEVPGQMYEQYF	TRBV29-1	TRBJ2-7
CASSSGTVYYEQYF	TRBV5-1	TRBJ2-7
CASRSPTSGGAWEQFF	TRBV12-3/TRBV12-4	TRBJ2-1
CASLRHLNTEAFF	TRBV28	TRBJ1-1
CAWSVIVTDTQYF	TRBV30	TRBJ2-3
CASSYSRVAMNTEAFF	TRBV6-6	TRBJ1-1